The T cell receptor beta chain described here comes from a study of CD8 T cells in ankylosing spondylitis. Study observations and caveats: Disease-linked clones, CD8+, were relatively rare in peripheral blood. Some motif variants were previously reported in reactive arthritis synovial fluid and blood. Disease-linked clones were reportedly significantly enriched in matched ankylosing spondylitis synovial fluid.

Germline values: CDR1 LNHNV, CDR2 YYDKDF (reference sequence). This CDR3 has 17 residues. J lost 4 bases, V lost 11 bases, and 13 bases had no gene match. This clonotype was seen many times. No antigen is known for it. TCRdb re-derived calls from the 5' RACE reads in MiXCR, one entry per CDR3 protein. The top ten clones hold about 2.5% of a sample with under 300,000 distinct CDR3 sequences, over 9.5% of them seen once. V usage is TRBV15 and J usage is TRBJ2-3; TRBD2 aligns across 15 bases. Material for sequencing was blood, either unsorted or a sorted T cell fraction (not recorded which). This TCR derives from a male donor with ankylosing spondylitis or in good health (not recorded which). The CDR3 spells CASAGTSGGRGADTQYF. CDR3 in DNA: TGTGCCTCCGCCGGGACTAGCGGGGGGCGAGGGGCAGATACGCAGTATTTT.